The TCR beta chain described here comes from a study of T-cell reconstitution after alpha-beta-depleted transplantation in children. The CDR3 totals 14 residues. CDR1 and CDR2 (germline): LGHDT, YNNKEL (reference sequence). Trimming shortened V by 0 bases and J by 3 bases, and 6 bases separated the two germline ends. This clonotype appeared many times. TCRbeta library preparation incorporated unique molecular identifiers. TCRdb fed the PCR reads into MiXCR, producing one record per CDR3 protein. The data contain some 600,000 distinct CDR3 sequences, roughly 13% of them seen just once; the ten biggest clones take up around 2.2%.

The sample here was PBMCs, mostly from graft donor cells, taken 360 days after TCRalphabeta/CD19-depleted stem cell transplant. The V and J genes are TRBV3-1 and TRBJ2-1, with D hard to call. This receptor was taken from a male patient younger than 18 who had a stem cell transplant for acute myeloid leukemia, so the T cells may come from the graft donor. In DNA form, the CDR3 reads TGTGCCAGCAGCCAAGAAACATTCTACAATGAGCAGTTCTTC. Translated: CASSQETFYNEQFF.